The rows below give T cell receptor beta chains drawn from one sample of a study of CD8+ T cells in alopecia areata. Assay: immunoSEQ multiplex PCR; the TCRdb copy retains only in-frame clones and omits some. The sample includes around 150,000 clones, 50% to 60% of them seen just once. The source material was CD4+ T cells sorted from blood. The receptors stem from a human donor in good health. The CDR3 runs from the conserved cysteine through the conserved F or W. Each record gives: clone size, J gene, D gene, V gene, CDR3 protein, CDR3 DNA. The D gene is left open where the match is weak. Clone size is stated in some rows and not others, as once, few, many or a class when expanded.

NA TRBJ2-1 NA TRBV29-1 CSVERTTYNEQFF TGCAGCGTTGAACGGACTACATACAATGAGCAGTTCTTC
NA TRBJ2-5 NA TRBV9 CASSTLAEETQYF TGTGCCAGCAGCACTCTAGCCGAAGAGACCCAGTACTTC
NA TRBJ1-1 NA TRBV27 CAITTRDIMNTEAFF TGTGCCATTACAACCCGGGACATCATGAACACTGAAGCTTTCTTT
few TRBJ2-1 NA TRBV2 CASSGTGGGYNEQFF TGTGCCAGCAGTGGTACAGGAGGTGGCTACAATGAGCAGTTCTTC
NA TRBJ2-4 TRBD1 TRBV13 CASSLGQGGKNIQYF TGTGCCAGCAGCTTGGGACAGGGAGGCAAAAACATTCAGTACTTC
NA TRBJ1-3 NA TRBV29-1 CSVGLGSGNTIYF TGCAGCGTTGGTCTTGGGTCTGGAAACACCATATATTTT
NA TRBJ2-7 NA TRBV6-1 CASSRTASSYEQYF TGTGCCAGCAGCCGGACAGCCAGCTCCTACGAGCAGTACTTC
few TRBJ1-1 NA TRBV29-1 CSVALGLNTEAFF TGCAGCGTTGCTCTGGGCCTGAACACTGAAGCTTTCTTT
NA TRBJ2-3 TRBD2 TRBV2 CASSEALLARGADTQYF TGTGCCAGCAGTGAAGCCCTACTAGCGAGAGGGGCGGATACGCAGTATTTT
NA TRBJ2-5 TRBD2 TRBV6-1 CASSEREASGRDYETQYF TGTGCCAGCAGTGAACGGGAGGCTAGCGGGAGGGATTATGAGACCCAGTACTTC
few TRBJ2-1 NA TRBV15 CATSRDYSAKEQFF TGTGCCACCAGCAGAGATTATTCGGCGAAGGAGCAGTTCTTC
once TRBJ2-2 NA TRBV5-1 CASSLELAPGELFF TGCGCCAGCAGCTTGGAACTAGCCCCCGGGGAGCTGTTTTTT
NA TRBJ1-4 NA TRBV18 CASSPQKQGGEKLFF TGTGCCAGCTCACCACAAAAACAGGGAGGTGAAAAACTGTTTTTT
NA TRBJ1-5 NA TRBV18 CASSPRGGGQPQHF TGTGCCAGCTCACCGAGGGGGGGCGGTCAGCCCCAGCATTTT
few TRBJ2-2 NA TRBV29-1 CSVAPGVNTGELFF TGCAGCGTGGCGCCTGGGGTGAACACCGGGGAGCTGTTTTTT
few TRBJ2-1 NA TRBV2 CASNPGADEQFF TGTGCCAGCAACCCGGGGGCCGATGAGCAGTTCTTC
NA TRBJ1-1 TRBD1 TRBV5-1 CASSSGTGIPEAFF TGCGCCAGCAGCTCCGGGACAGGGATTCCTGAAGCTTTCTTT
NA TRBJ2-5 NA TRBV29-1 CSVELVGTQYF TGCAGCGTTGAATTAGTTGGGACCCAGTACTTC
few TRBJ1-1 TRBD1 TRBV29-1 CSAKTGATEAFF TGCAGCGCCAAGACAGGGGCCACTGAAGCTTTCTTT
NA TRBJ1-4 NA TRBV27 CASRRWGGHEKLFF TGTGCCAGCAGGAGGTGGGGGGGGCATGAAAAACTGTTTTTT
NA TRBJ2-1 NA TRBV5-1 CASSLETEQFF TGCGCCAGCAGCTTGGAGACTGAGCAGTTCTTC
few TRBJ1-1 TRBD1 TRBV29-1 CSVFRTGNTEAFF TGCAGCGTCTTCAGGACAGGGAACACTGAAGCTTTCTTT
NA TRBJ2-2 NA TRBV29-1 CSVGGRPTGELFF TGCAGCGTTGGAGGGAGACCGACCGGGGAGCTGTTTTTT
NA TRBJ2-1 NA TRBV30 CAWSWTFNEQFF TGTGCCTGGAGTTGGACTTTCAATGAGCAGTTCTTC
few TRBJ2-1 TRBD1 TRBV2 CASRWTGHNEQFF TGTGCCAGCAGGTGGACAGGACACAATGAGCAGTTCTTC
few TRBJ2-1 TRBD2 TRBV19 CASSSQRTSGYNEQFF TGTGCCAGTAGCTCCCAGCGGACTAGCGGTTACAATGAGCAGTTCTTC
NA TRBJ2-1 NA TRBV5-1 CASSLAAASSYNEQFF TGCGCCAGCAGCTTGGCGGCGGCCAGCTCCTACAATGAGCAGTTCTTC
NA TRBJ2-2 NA TRBV27 CASRKDTDAGELFF TGTGCCAGCAGGAAAGACACCGACGCCGGGGAGCTGTTTTTT
few TRBJ2-5 TRBD1 TRBV7-3 CASSATGGETQYF TGTGCCAGCAGCGCAACAGGGGGCGAGACCCAGTACTTC
NA TRBJ2-1 TRBD2 TRBV11-3 CASSPGLARNEQFF TGTGCCAGCAGCCCGGGACTAGCGAGGAATGAGCAGTTCTTC
NA TRBJ1-1 TRBD1 TRBV5-6 CASKGQVNTEAFF TGTGCCAGCAAGGGACAGGTGAACACTGAAGCTTTCTTT
few TRBJ1-2 NA TRBV10-3 CAISESRPAYTF TGTGCCATCAGTGAGTCCCGACCTGCCTACACCTTC
NA TRBJ1-5 TRBD1 TRBV7-8 CASSTNRTGLGQPQHF TGTGCCAGCAGCACCAACCGGACAGGCTTGGGCCAGCCCCAGCATTTT
few TRBJ2-7 TRBD1 TRBV5-1 CASSLGGTGSSLKQYF TGCGCCAGCAGCTTGGGAGGGACAGGGAGTTCCCTAAAGCAGTACTTC
few TRBJ1-2 TRBD1 TRBV5-1 CASSLLNRGSNYGYTF TGCGCCAGCAGTTTACTTAACAGGGGGAGCAACTATGGCTACACCTTC
NA TRBJ2-5 NA TRBV11-2 CASSLQRGGRGETQYF TGTGCCAGCAGCTTACAAAGGGGCGGCCGGGGGGAGACCCAGTACTTC
few TRBJ2-1 NA TRBV23-1 CASSHPTGNSYNEQFF TGCGCCAGCAGTCACCCGACGGGAAATTCCTACAATGAGCAGTTCTTC
NA TRBJ2-1 NA TRBV15 CATSREDSYNEQFF TGTGCCACCAGCAGAGAAGACTCCTACAATGAGCAGTTCTTC
NA TRBJ2-1 TRBD1 TRBV11-2 CASSRQGNGNEQFF TGTGCCAGCAGCAGACAGGGGAATGGCAATGAGCAGTTCTTC
NA TRBJ2-2 NA TRBV7-8 CASSPRRANTGELFF TGTGCCAGCAGCCCCCGCAGGGCTAACACCGGGGAGCTGTTTTTT
few TRBJ2-1 NA TRBV11-2 CASSLAPTSSSYNEQFF TGTGCCAGCAGCTTAGCCCCGACGTCTAGCTCCTACAATGAGCAGTTCTTC
few TRBJ2-7 TRBD1 TRBV10-3 CAISGDSSLQYF TGTGCCATCAGTGGGGACAGTTCGTTGCAGTACTTC
NA TRBJ1-5 TRBD1 TRBV7-9 CASSLGQGSQPQHF TGTGCCAGCAGCTTAGGACAGGGTAGTCAGCCCCAGCATTTT
once TRBJ1-1 NA TRBV2 CASSEFVNTEAFF TGTGCCAGCAGTGAATTCGTGAACACTGAAGCTTTCTTT
NA TRBJ2-7 NA TRBV6-6 CASSYSFGYEQYF TGTGCCAGCAGTTACTCGTTTGGGTACGAGCAGTACTTC
few TRBJ1-1 NA TRBV19 CASSIWLNTEAFF TGTGCCAGTAGTATCTGGTTGAACACTGAAGCTTTCTTT
NA TRBJ1-1 TRBD1 TRBV6-8 CASQQGMNTEAFF TGTGCCAGCCAACAGGGGATGAACACTGAAGCTTTCTTT
few TRBJ1-2 TRBD1 TRBV29-1 CSVLRPGQGASHGYTF TGCAGCGTTTTACGACCGGGACAGGGGGCGAGTCATGGCTACACCTTC
NA TRBJ2-3 TRBD1 TRBV5-6 CASSLVGQDPDTQYF TGTGCCAGCAGCTTGGTGGGACAGGATCCAGATACGCAGTATTTT
NA TRBJ2-3 TRBD2 TRBV25-1 CASRTSGMDTQYF TGTGCCAGCAGGACTAGCGGGATGGATACGCAGTATTTT
few TRBJ2-7 TRBD1 TRBV6-5 CASRTDRAGEQYF TGTGCCAGCAGAACGGACAGGGCCGGCGAGCAGTACTTC
few TRBJ2-6 NA TRBV29-1 CSVRDRYSGANVLTF TGCAGCGTTCGTGACAGGTACTCTGGGGCCAACGTCCTGACTTTC